These 8 T cell receptor beta chains originate from one sample sequenced in a study of blood T cell repertoires in COVID-19. Method: immunoSEQ multiplex PCR; TCRdb's copy keeps in-frame clones and lacks some. This table has approximately 150,000 clones, 80% to 90% appearing once. Sample: peripheral blood. The receptors derive from a woman aged 55-70 years who had recovered from COVID-19.

The V call is TRBV12-3 or TRBV12-4, the J call TRBJ2-5; no definite D call. Trimming removed 3 bases from V and 6 bases from J, with 5 bases in between. The CDR3 totals 11 residues. CDR3 DNA sequence: TGTGCCAGCAGTTTTCAGAAGACCCAGTACTTC. Residues: CASSFQKTQYF.

This chain joins TRBV4-1 and TRBJ2-4; 13 nucleotides match TRBD2. The CDR3 runs 16 residues. Trimming removed 3 bases from V and 1 base from J; junction bases left unmatched: 0. Germline V gene data show CDR1 as MGHRA and CDR2 as YSYEKL. In nucleotides, the CDR3 is TGCGCCAGCAGCCAGGGACTAGCGGGGGCCAAAAACATTCAGTACTTC. As protein: CASSQGLAGAKNIQYF.

The chain recombines TRBV6-5 with TRBJ2-2, with TRBD1 as a possible D gene (5 bases). CDR3 length: 14 amino acids. Trimming stripped 9 bases from V and 7 bases from J, with 18 bases between. CDR1 and CDR2 from the germline V gene are MNHEY and SVGAGI. Here the CDR3 DNA reads TGTGCCAGTCTTGAAGGGGTAGCTCGCGGGGAGCTGTTTTTT. This translates into CASLEGVARGELFF.

The rearrangement joins TRBV5-8 to TRBJ2-1; no clear D gene. Germline assignment: CDR1 SGHTS and CDR2 YDEGEE. V was clipped by 4 bases and J by 4 bases, with 15 bases between them. CDR3 size: 15 residues. This CDR3 reads CASSPLLLVYNEQFF. CDR3 nucleotide sequence: TGTGCCAGCAGCCCGCTCTTATTAGTATACAATGAGCAGTTCTTC. The whole variable domain, remainder taken from reference TRBV5-8 and TRBJ2-1, is EAGVTQSPTHLIKTRGQQATLRCSPISGHTSVYWYQQALGLGLQFLLWYDEGEERNRGNFPPRFSGRQFPNYSSELNVNALELEDSALYLCASSPLLLVYNEQFFGPGTRLTVL.

This sequence joins TRBV6-4 and TRBJ1-2, with TRBD1 matching over 9 bases. Germline loops: CDR1 MRHNA, CDR2 SNTAGT. The CDR3 loop spans 14 amino acids. V shed 5 bases and J 5 bases; nucleotides not matched to a gene: 6. CDR3 loop: CASSQQGTGYGYTF. In DNA form, the CDR3 reads TGTGCCAGCAGTCAACAGGGGACAGGGTATGGCTACACCTTC.

The chain combines TRBV5-1 with TRBJ2-5; D is possibly TRBD2 (5 bases). V lost 0 bases and J lost 4, with 19 bases in between. This CDR3 region has 17 residues. Germline CDR1 reads SGHRS; CDR2 reads YFSETQ. The CDR3: CASSLDPAGSGVETQYF. CDR3 DNA sequence: TGCGCCAGCAGCTTGGACCCTGCGGGCTCAGGAGTAGAGACCCAGTACTTC.

Only one count was recorded for this clone. V is TRBV28 and J is TRBJ2-5; the match to TRBD1 covers 8 bases. J gave up 2 bases and V 8 bases, and 7 bases lay outside the gene matches. The CDR3 extends over 14 amino acids. The germline V gene encodes CDR1 MDHEN and CDR2 SYDVKM. CDR3 DNA: TGTGCCAGCGGCCGACAGGGGTATCAAGAGACCCAGTACTTC. Protein sequence: CASGRQGYQETQYF. Using reference TRBV28 and TRBJ2-5 for the parts outside the CDR3, the full variable domain is DVKVTQSSRYLVKRTGEKVFLECVQDMDHENMFWYRQDPGLGLRLIYFSYDVKMKEKGDIPEGYSVSREKKERFSLILESASTNQTSMYLCASGRQGYQETQYFGPGTRLLVL.

This clone was counted a few times. The CDR3 nucleotides read TGCGCCAGCAGAGGGAGTACTAATGAAAAACTGTTTTTT. Amino acids: CASRGSTNEKLFF. The chain is built from TRBV10-2 and TRBJ1-4; the D is unclear. This CDR3 region has 13 residues. Germline-derived CDR1 and CDR2 are WSHSY and SAAADI. Trimming cost V 6 bases and J 2 bases, with 7 bases left between them.